This T cell receptor beta chain was identified in a study of breast tumors, draining lymph nodes, adjacent tissues. TCRdb reprocessed the multiplex PCR reads via MiXCR and lists one record per CDR3 protein. The profile shows approximately 190,000 distinct CDR3 sequences, 31% of them singletons. A word on this clonotype: Its antigen is as yet unknown. A junction end diverges from the germline sequence, so it may reflect a read error.

The V gene's germline CDR1 is GTSNPN and CDR2 SVGIG (reference sequence). The CDR3 is 14 amino acids. Whole-study results and caveats: Most tumor T cells seemingly derive from lymph node, then expand in tumor. Data only fit, rather than demonstrated, lymph node origin of most tumor T cells. Tumor and nontumor repertoires were significantly more similar in luminal-like than in basal-like breast cancer. Tumors had less TCR diversity than lymph nodes, more than nontumor tissue.

Axillary draining lymph nodes of breast cancer patients supplied the node samples. The gene calls are TRBV30 and TRBJ2-7; possibly TRBD2 for D (6 bases). This TCR derives from a female donor with breast cancer. Some clones in this sample may be carry-over from other donors' samples. The sample was axillary lymph node tissue. In DNA, the CDR3 is TGTGCCTGGAAAGCGGGCCGCCTATCCTACGGGCAGTACTTC. Translating it yields CAWKAGRLSYGQYF. The full variable domain, in which reference TRBV30 and TRBJ2-7 provide the parts outside the CDR3, is SQTIHQWPATLVQPVGSPLSLECTVEGTSNPNLYWYRQAAGRGLQLLFYSVGIGQISSEVPQNLSASRPQDRQFILSSKKLLLSDSGFYLCAWKAGRLSYGQYFGPGTRLTVT.